The 20 T cell receptor beta chains reported below all come from one sample, sequenced in a study of cytomegalovirus exposure and HLA in healthy donors. The PCR used 60 Vbeta and 13 Jbeta primers. The method was immunoSEQ multiplex PCR; TCRdb's version includes in-frame clones alone and lacks a portion of them. The sample lists 250,000 to 350,000 clones, roughly 90% occurring once. Sequenced input: PBMCs. The receptors derive from a woman aged 18-29 years in good health and CMV-seronegative.

The CDR3 spells CASRKRGLGYEQYF. The CDR3 nucleotides are TGTGCCAGCAGAAAAAGGGGACTGGGCTACGAGCAGTACTTC. The rearrangement joins TRBV2 to TRBJ2-7; D may be TRBD2 (6 bases). CDR3 length: 14 residues. Germline V lookup: CDR1 SNHLY, CDR2 FYNNEI. V was shortened by 6 bases and J by 3 bases, with 15 bases between the two germline ends.

The V gene is TRBV5-1, the J gene TRBJ1-4; a possible D gene is TRBD1 (6 bases). Trimming removed 1 base at V and 7 bases at J, with 14 bases between. Germline lookup yields CDR1 SGHRS and CDR2 YFSETQ. There are 15 residues in the CDR3. The CDR3 DNA reads TGCGCCAGCAGCTTGATGGGGGCGGTTAGTGAAAAACTGTTTTTT. The encoded protein is CASSLMGAVSEKLFF.

The chain employs TRBV27 and TRBJ1-1, with 10 bases that match TRBD1. Germline-derived CDR1 and CDR2 are MNHEY and SMNVEV (reference sequence). The CDR3 is 18 residues long. Unmatched junction bases numbered 10, after V lost 3 bases and J lost 0 bases. As DNA, the CDR3 is TGTGCCAGCAGTTTCTCCGTCCCGGGACAGGGGTTGAACACTGAAGCTTTCTTT. Its protein is CASSFSVPGQGLNTEAFF.

This chain's CDR3 is CAIRGQSEDEQFF. CDR3 in DNA: TGTGCCATCAGGGGGCAGAGTGAGGATGAGCAGTTCTTC. This rearrangement joins TRBV10-3 to TRBJ2-1; weak D call: TRBD1 (5 bases). This CDR3 spans 13 amino acids. Germline values: CDR1 ENHRY, CDR2 SYGVKD. Trimming cost V 6 bases and J 8 bases, with 14 bases left between them.

This chain uses TRBV18 with TRBJ1-4; D is perhaps TRBD1 (5 bases). CDR3 length: 16 amino acids. V was shortened by 2 bases and J by 8 bases, with 18 bases between the two germline ends. Germline V CDR1 and CDR2: KGHSH, LQKENI. The CDR3 DNA sequence: TGTGCCAGCTCACCAACGGGTTGGGGGGTTGAAGAAAAACTGTTTTTT. As protein: CASSPTGWGVEEKLFF.

The rearrangement uses TRBV6-1 and TRBJ2-7; 11 bases agree with TRBD1. Germline V gene data show CDR1 as MNHNS and CDR2 as SASEGT. Losses at the gene ends were 6 bases for V and 5 bases for J; bases not matched to a gene: 3. The CDR3 is made up of 13 amino acids. CDR3 loop: CASRGQGGHEQYF. The CDR3 DNA sequence: TGTGCCAGCAGGGGACAGGGGGGCCACGAGCAGTACTTC.

The CDR3 DNA reads as TGTGCCAGCAGCGCCCCGGGACTAGCTACCGTGGGTGAGCAGTTCTTC. It encodes CASSAPGLATVGEQFF. J is TRBJ2-1 and V is TRBV9; 9 bases map to TRBD2. Germline CDR1 is SGDLS and CDR2 is YYNGEE. J gave up 9 bases and V 3 bases, and 13 bases lay outside the gene matches. The CDR3 has 16 residues.

This clone has just one count. The gene calls are TRBV5-6 and TRBJ1-1; 8 bases agree with TRBD1. CDR3 length: 13 residues. The germline gives CDR1 SGHDT, CDR2 YYEEEE. Unmatched junction bases numbered 3, after V lost 4 bases and J lost 4 bases. In nucleotides, the CDR3 is TGTGCCAGCAGCCCAGGGGGCCGCACTGAAGCTTTCTTT. The encoded protein is CASSPGGRTEAFF.

V usage is TRBV4-1 and J usage is TRBJ2-2, with 7 nucleotides matching TRBD1. Germline V gene lookup returns CDR1 MGHRA and CDR2 YSYEKL. J gave up 3 bases and V 5 bases, and 9 bases lay outside the gene matches. The CDR3 contains 16 residues. The CDR3 DNA follows: TGCGCCAGCAGCTTGATCAGGACAGGAGACACCGGGGAGCTGTTTTTT. This codes for CASSLIRTGDTGELFF.

The chain links TRBV7-2 to TRBJ1-1; 7 positions match TRBD1. Germline CDR1 SGHTA, CDR2 FQGNSA. This CDR3 contains 12 residues. The ends lost 5 bases at V and 7 bases at J; junction bases unmatched: 4. For the CDR3, the DNA is TGTGCCAGCAGCCTCGGACAGGATGAAGCTTTCTTT. Encoded protein: CASSLGQDEAFF.

The count of this clone is one. The chain couples TRBV4-1 to TRBJ2-7; the match to TRBD1 covers 8 bases. In germline, CDR1 is MGHRA, CDR2 YSYEKL. V was clipped by 0 bases and J by 2 bases; unmatched bases: 6. The CDR3 spans 16 residues. CDR3 nucleotide sequence: TGCGCCAGCAGCCAAGAGGGGACAGGCACTACCTACGAGCAGTACTTC. As protein: CASSQEGTGTTYEQYF.

The rearrangement links TRBV15 to TRBJ1-6; 7 bases are shared with TRBD1. The germline gives CDR1 LNHNV, CDR2 YYDKDF (reference sequence). J was trimmed by 10 bases and V by 5 bases; bases with no gene match: 11. The CDR3 is 15 residues long. CDR3 coding DNA: TGTGCCACCAGCCTAGACTCAACAGGGGCCTCACCCCTCCACTTT. It specifies CATSLDSTGASPLHF.

Only a few counts were recorded for this clone. V usage is TRBV6-5 and J usage is TRBJ2-3; no reliable D call. The CDR3 has 12 amino acids. The V and J ends lost 6 bases and 1 base respectively, with 5 bases between them. Germline CDR1 is MNHEY and CDR2 is SVGAGI. CDR3 region: CASRRGTDTQYF. The CDR3 region has the DNA TGTGCCAGCAGACGGGGCACAGATACGCAGTATTTT.

The chain uses TRBV7-8 and TRBJ1-3; possible D gene TRBD1, 5 bases. The CDR3 runs 15 residues. V was cut by 4 bases and J by 5 bases, with 15 bases left in between. Germline-derived CDR1 and CDR2 are SGHVS and FQNEAQ. The CDR3 DNA is TGTGCCAGCAGCTGGGGGGGAGGGGCAAGAAACACCATATATTTT. Translating gives CASSWGGGARNTIYF.

The CDR3 DNA reads as TGTGCCAGCAGTTACAACGGACAGAAAGAGACCCAGTACTTC. It encodes CASSYNGQKETQYF. The chain combines TRBV6-5 with TRBJ2-5; tentatively, D is TRBD1 (6 bases). V was cut by 2 bases and J by 3 bases, with 10 bases left in between. CDR3 length: 14 amino acids. Germline assignment: CDR1 MNHEY and CDR2 SVGAGI.

The rearrangement uses TRBV5-1 and TRBJ1-1; 7 nucleotides line up with TRBD1. Per germline, CDR1 SGHRS and CDR2 YFSETQ. The CDR3 runs to 15 residues. V dropped 6 bases and J dropped 5; count of bases not matched to a gene: 13. CDR3 nucleotide sequence: TGCGCCAGCACCAAACGTGGAGGGGGCTATACTGAAGCTTTCTTT. Its protein is CASTKRGGGYTEAFF.

The chain has TRBV4-2 and TRBJ2-2; 8 bases are a match to TRBD2. The CDR3 sequence is 15 residues long. V was pared by 4 bases and J by 8 bases, with 9 bases of the junction left unmatched. The germline V gene has CDR1 LGHNA and CDR2 YNFKEQ. CDR3 sequence reads: CASSRGGLSPGELFF. In nucleotides, the CDR3 is TGTGCCAGCAGCCGCGGGGGGCTCTCCCCAGGGGAGCTGTTTTTT.

The rearrangement links TRBV7-7 to TRBJ2-5; TRBD2 is a possible D gene (7 bases). Trimming took off 0 bases at V and 5 bases at J, with 31 bases between the two ends. The germline gives CDR1 SSHAT, CDR2 FNYEAQ (reference sequence). This CDR3 contains 21 residues. The CDR3 sequence is CASSLAPIGGQGGAERETQYF. The CDR3, as DNA: TGTGCCAGCAGCTTAGCCCCGATAGGAGGGCAAGGGGGGGCGGAGCGGGAGACCCAGTACTTC.

V usage is TRBV5-1 and J usage is TRBJ2-7; 14 bases agree with TRBD2. The CDR3 has 16 amino acids. The V gene end was trimmed by 3 bases and the J gene end by 5 bases; junction bases not matched to a gene: 7. The germline gives CDR1 SGHRS, CDR2 YFSETQ. CDR3 in amino acids: CASSWGGTSGGNEQYF. Written as DNA, the CDR3 is TGCGCCAGCAGCTGGGGTGGGACTAGCGGGGGCAACGAGCAGTACTTC.

The gene calls are TRBV6-1 and TRBJ2-7, with 10 nucleotides matching TRBD1. With 8 bases clipped from V and 6 bases from J, the junction kept 7 bases outside the gene matches. The V gene's germline CDR1 is MNHNS and CDR2 SASEGT. This CDR3 comprises 13 residues. The CDR3 sequence: CASHGTGAGEQYF. The CDR3, as DNA: TGTGCCAGCCACGGGACAGGGGCAGGCGAGCAGTACTTC.